These T cell receptor beta chains were read from a single sample in a study of cytomegalovirus exposure and HLA in healthy donors. Data came from immunoSEQ multiplex PCR; TCRdb stores just in-frame clones and leaves some out. The table records about 150,000 clones, about 64% of them present only once. The sequenced material came from PBMCs. The receptor source for this set is a man aged 55 to 69 in good health and CMV-seronegative. CDR3s include the opening cysteine and the closing phenylalanine or tryptophan. The order of the fields is D gene, clone size, J gene, CDR3 length, V gene, CDR3 DNA, CDR3 protein. The D gene is left open where the match is weak. Expanded clones get a size class; other rows say once, few or many, or leave the size out.

.,.,TRBJ2-5,13,TRBV30,TGTGCCTGGAGTGTTTGGCAGCAAGAGACCCAGTACTTC,CAWSVWQQETQYF
TRBD2,.,TRBJ2-2,15,TRBV19,TGTGCCAGTAGCACGAGGCGGGAGAGCACCGGGGAGCTGTTTTTT,CASSTRRESTGELFF
.,.,TRBJ1-3,15,TRBV6-4,TGTGCCAGCAGTCAGGAAGCCTTCTCTGGAAACACCATATATTTT,CASSQEAFSGNTIYF
.,.,TRBJ1-1,12,TRBV5-4,TGTGCCAGCAGCTTGCGCGTAGATGAAGCTTTCTTT,CASSLRVDEAFF
TRBD1,.,TRBJ2-2,15,TRBV7-9,TGTGCCAGCAGAGCCGGGACAGAGAACACCGGGGAGCTGTTTTTT,CASRAGTENTGELFF
.,few,TRBJ2-3,12,TRBV7-2,TGTGCCAGCAAGCCGGGCACAGATACGCAGTATTTT,CASKPGTDTQYF
.,.,TRBJ2-7,15,TRBV5-1,TGCGCCAGCAGCGAGGTCCAGGGGGGCATCTACGAGCAGTACTTC,CASSEVQGGIYEQYF
TRBD2,.,TRBJ2-4,12,TRBV28,TGTGCCAGCACCCACCCGGGGGGCATTCAGTACTTC,CASTHPGGIQYF
.,once,TRBJ1-5,16,TRBV19,TGTGCCAGTAGTAGCGGACAGCCGATTAGCAATCAGCCCCAGCATTTT,CASSSGQPISNQPQHF
TRBD1,.,TRBJ1-2,12,TRBV28,TGTGCCAGCAGGCAGGGGGCCCACGGCTACACCTTC,CASRQGAHGYTF